The 26 T cell receptor beta chains below all came from one sample that was sequenced in a study of T cells expressing NK-cell markers. Reprocessing the 5' RACE reads, TCRdb reports a single entry for every CDR3 protein and omits DNA. The sample features about 380,000 distinct CDR3 sequences, with over 4% in its top ten. Specimen: blood T cells: a sorted CD56 or NKG2C T cell subset, CD4+ or CD8+ T cells, or bulk PBMC T cells (not recorded which). These receptors were obtained from a man aged 18 to 70 in good health.

The chain couples TRBV5-5 to TRBJ2-4; the D call from TCRdb, TRBD2, cannot be confirmed without DNA. This CDR3 region has 17 residues. Germline V lookup: CDR1 SGHKS, CDR2 YYEKEE (reference sequence). This CDR3 reads CASSLKGGDLSKNIQYF.

The V gene is TRBV30, the J gene TRBJ2-2; the D call of TRBD1 rests on TCRdb alone, since no DNA is present to check it. The germline V gene has CDR1 GTSNPN and CDR2 SVGIG (reference sequence). CDR3 length equals 15 residues. CDR3 sequence reads: CAWSKRTGIAGELFF. Looking up the rest from reference TRBV30 and TRBJ2-2 gives the full variable domain: SQTIHQWPATLVQPVGSPLSLECTVEGTSNPNLYWYRQAAGRGLQLLFYSVGIGQISSEVPQNLSASRPQDRQFILSSKKLLLSDSGFYLCAWSKRTGIAGELFFGEGSRLTVL.

The chain joins TRBV7-9 to TRBJ1-2; absent DNA, TCRdb's TRBD1 call cannot be checked. The CDR3 has 15 residues. The germline gives CDR1 SEHNR, CDR2 FQNEAQ (reference sequence). CDR3 loop: CASSLSVRDSEGYTF.

The chain recombines TRBV2 with TRBJ1-5. Germline CDR1 reads SNHLY; CDR2 reads FYNNEI. The CDR3 has 12 residues. CDR3 amino acids: CAARRGNQPQHF. Drawing the rest from reference TRBV2 and TRBJ1-5, the complete variable domain is EPEVTQTPSHQVTQMGQEVILRCVPISNHLYFYWYRQILGQKVEFLVSFYNNEISEKSEIFDDQFSVERPDGSNFTLKIRSTKLEDSAMYFCAARRGNQPQHFGDGTRLSIL.

The CDR3 spells CASSKDRGGYEQYF. J is TRBJ2-7 and V is TRBV21-1; TCRdb names TRBD1, which stays unverified in the absence of DNA. TRBV21-1 is a pseudogene segment. This CDR3 has 14 residues.

V and J are TRBV10-3 and TRBJ2-4. From germline, CDR1 is ENHRY and CDR2 SYGVKD. This CDR3 comprises 12 residues. The CDR3 spells CAIGGAKNIQYF.

The chain carries TRBV7-8 and TRBJ1-6; TCRdb picks TRBD1, but there is no DNA to check that call. This CDR3 is 15 amino acids long. Germline CDR1 reads SGHVS; CDR2 reads FQNEAQ. The CDR3 spells CASSLSGTPPYLIHF.

The chain recombines TRBV11-2 with TRBJ2-5. Germline V gives CDR1 SGHAT, CDR2 FQNNGV. The CDR3 is 12 residues long. CDR3 sequence: CASSPDRETQYF.

The genes are TRBV2 and TRBJ2-7; TCRdb's D call of TRBD2 is untestable without DNA. The CDR3 consists of 15 residues. Germline V gene data show CDR1 as SNHLY and CDR2 as FYNNEI. This chain's CDR3 is CATSSGGLSSYEQYF.

This chain links TRBV4-2 with TRBJ1-2. This CDR3 comprises 14 residues. Germline assignment: CDR1 LGHNA and CDR2 YNFKEQ. The CDR3 reads CASSQGGGNYGYTF.

CDR3: CSARDGSGGNNEQFF. The V gene is TRBV20-1, the J gene TRBJ2-1; TCRdb outputs TRBD2, but without DNA this stays unchecked. This CDR3 has 15 amino acids. CDR1 DFQATT and CDR2 SNEGSKA come from the germline V gene (reference sequence).

This chain links TRBV25-1 with TRBJ2-5; TCRdb picks TRBD2, but there is no DNA to check that call. The CDR3 has 16 residues. Germline V lookup: CDR1 MGHDK, CDR2 SYGVNS. The CDR3 here is CASSEGPTRYQETQYF.

The CDR3 here is CASSPGTAHNSPLHF. The J gene is TRBJ1-6, the V gene TRBV18; TCRdb lists TRBD1, though no DNA is available to test this call. There are 15 residues in the CDR3. Germline loops: CDR1 KGHSH, CDR2 LQKENI.

The chain combines TRBV12-3 or TRBV12-4 with TRBJ1-1. The CDR3 has 13 amino acids. CDR3: CASRAGSHSEAFF.

The chain uses TRBV20-1 and TRBJ2-1; lacking DNA, the TRBD1 call made by TCRdb goes unchecked. In germline, CDR1 is DFQATT, CDR2 SNEGSKA (reference sequence). The length of the CDR3 is 16 residues. The CDR3: CSARDLDRLPPNEQFF.

The genes are TRBV3-1 and TRBJ2-3; TCRdb designates TRBD1, a call that cannot be tested without DNA. Per the germline V gene, CDR1 is LGHDT and CDR2 is YNNKEL (reference sequence). CDR3 length equals 13 residues. CDR3 sequence reads: CASSPLRDRTQYF.

The V and J genes are TRBV6-2 or TRBV6-3 and TRBJ2-2; lacking DNA, the TRBD2 call made by TCRdb goes unchecked. The CDR3 totals 14 residues. Germline V gene lookup returns CDR1 MNHEY and CDR2 SVGEGT. CDR3 loop: CASAPHSNTGELFF.

The rearrangement joins TRBV7-2 to TRBJ1-6; the TCRdb call, TRBD1, lacks DNA for checking. CDR3 size: 15 residues. Germline V CDR1 and CDR2: SGHTA, FQGNSA. CDR3 protein: CASSPTGRGNSPLHF.

The chain carries TRBV5-5 and TRBJ2-7. CDR3 length: 13 residues. Germline assignment: CDR1 SGHKS and CDR2 YYEKEE (reference sequence). The CDR3 is CASRKTLNYEQYF.

V gene TRBV28 combines with J gene TRBJ2-7; TCRdb calls TRBD1, which cannot be checked without DNA. There are 13 residues in the CDR3. Germline values: CDR1 MDHEN, CDR2 SYDVKM. CDR3 residues: CASSLFVQGQQYF.

J is TRBJ2-7 and V is TRBV12-3 or TRBV12-4; TCRdb designates TRBD1, a call that cannot be tested without DNA. The CDR3 spans 14 residues. The chain's CDR3 is CASSSGLTLGEQYF.

V usage is TRBV10-3 and J usage is TRBJ2-7; TCRdb's D call of TRBD1 is untestable without DNA. CDR1 and CDR2 from the germline V gene are ENHRY and SYGVKD. CDR3 length equals 14 residues. The CDR3 protein is CAISGTGGIYEQYF.

V gene TRBV7-2 combines with J gene TRBJ1-1. Germline assignment: CDR1 SGHTA and CDR2 FQGNSA. This CDR3 has 12 residues. This CDR3 is CASSLAGEGAFF.

The rearrangement links TRBV15 to TRBJ1-4; TCRdb gives TRBD1 as the D gene, but with no DNA this cannot be confirmed. The CDR3 is made up of 17 amino acids. Per germline, CDR1 LNHNV and CDR2 YYDKDF (reference sequence). The CDR3 here is CATSRRDRGLVNEKLFF.

V usage is TRBV6-5 and J usage is TRBJ2-4; TCRdb selects TRBD2, and the lack of DNA leaves this call unchecked. This CDR3 comprises 17 residues. Germline CDR1 is MNHEY and CDR2 is SVGAGI. CDR3 sequence reads: CASSYSPSGGKGNIQYF.

V gene TRBV28 combines with J gene TRBJ1-2. From germline, CDR1 is MDHEN and CDR2 SYDVKM. This CDR3 is built from 11 residues. The CDR3 reads CASMQNYGYTF.